This T cell receptor beta chain stems from a study of blood T cell repertoires in COVID-19. On the study more broadly: Donors in the United States, Italy and Spain gave samples during acute or convalescent COVID-19. PBMCs, B-cell-depleted T cells, or T cells were the source of the cDNA or gDNA that made up the material.

How the authors handled the data: Using reference gene primer amplification, nucleated cell counts were estimated. The method was immunoSEQ multiplex PCR; TCRdb's version includes in-frame clones alone and lacks a portion of them. V and J calls and clone size follow that table, whereas D and trimming were derived from the DNA. The sample contains tens of thousands of clones, about 80% of which appear only once. The germline gives CDR1 SGHRS, CDR2 YFSETQ. The V and J ends lost 3 bases and 3 bases respectively, with 12 bases between them. The CDR3 has 15 residues. The chain carries TRBV5-1 and TRBJ2-2, with D perhaps matching TRBD2 (6 bases). This sequence originates from a woman aged 50 to 60 with acute or convalescent COVID-19. The sample taken for sequencing was peripheral blood. CDR3 in DNA: TGCGCCAGCAGCTCCGGGGGACCCCACACCGGGGAGCTGTTTTTT. This encodes CASSSGGPHTGELFF.